The entry below gives a single T cell receptor beta chain sequence along with its context. Each CDR3 protein is one row after TCRdb ran MiXCR on the RT-PCR reads. The sample lists 100,000 to 120,000 distinct CDR3 sequences; around 36% were seen once. The data derive from a study of patients and donors after allogeneic stem cell transplantation. Trimming cost V 5 bases and J 1 base, with 9 bases left between them. CDR1 and CDR2 (germline): SGHVS, FQNEAQ. CDR3 length: 14 residues. The TCR comes from a human donor who was either an allogeneic HSCT recipient or a stem cell or donor lymphocyte infusion donor (not recorded which). It is not recorded whose cells these are; they may come from a transplant donor. V is TRBV7-8 and J is TRBJ2-4; D is ambiguous. Sequencing used blood, either unsorted or a sorted T cell fraction (not recorded which). The CDR3 spells CASSPVPAKNIQYF. Written as DNA, the CDR3 is TGTGCCAGCAGCCCCGTTCCGGCCAAAAACATTCAGTACTTC.